These 5 T cell receptor beta chains originate from one sample sequenced in a study of Ad26.COV2.S vaccination and SARS-CoV-2 variants. Treatment defined: around 19 received Ad26.COV2.S at low or high dose, single or two shots; several received placebo; per-sample allocation not given. The samples date from day 63 after the first vaccine or placebo injection. Produced via immunoSEQ multiplex PCR; TCRdb's table is partial and in-frame only. Of some 330,000 clones listed, roughly 90% are singletons. The source was peripheral blood, collected in a trial of Ad26.COV2.S vaccine versus placebo. These receptors were collected from a person aged 18 to 59 who received the Ad26.COV2.S COVID-19 vaccine or a placebo.

The chain combines TRBV7-9 with TRBJ2-1, with 15 bases fitting TRBD2. CDR1 and CDR2 from the germline V gene are SEHNR and FQNEAQ (reference sequence). The ends lost 5 bases at V and 7 bases at J; junction bases unmatched: 15. The CDR3 contains 19 residues. CDR3 residues: CASSRGLAGGYRSENEQFF. In DNA form, the CDR3 reads TGTGCCAGCAGCCGCGGACTAGCGGGAGGGTACAGGAGTGAAAATGAGCAGTTCTTC. Looking up the rest from reference TRBV7-9 and TRBJ2-1 gives the full variable domain: DTGVSQNPRHKITKRGQNVTFRCDPISEHNRLYWYRQTLGQGPEFLTYFQNEAQLEKSRLLSDRFSAERPKGSFSTLEIQRTEQGDSAMYLCASSRGLAGGYRSENEQFFGPGTRLTVL.

This chain links TRBV19 with TRBJ1-1; D might be TRBD1 (5 bases). This CDR3 has 15 amino acids. V was shortened by 3 bases and J by 8 bases, with 19 bases between the two germline ends. CDR1 and CDR2 from the germline V gene are LNHDA and SQIVND (reference sequence). This chain's CDR3 is CASSIGLFLRQEAFF. DNA for the CDR3: TGTGCCAGTAGTATTGGTTTATTTCTGAGACAGGAAGCTTTCTTT.

CDR3 coding DNA: TGTGCCAGCAGCGGGGGGGCCTACGGTTCCCCCTACAATGAGCAGTTCTTC. Its protein is CASSGGAYGSPYNEQFF. This chain uses TRBV9 with TRBJ2-1, with D possibly called TRBD1 or TRBD2 (6 bases each). Germline CDR1 and CDR2: SGDLS and YYNGEE. The CDR3 covers 17 residues. Trimming pared 3 bases from V and 2 bases from J, leaving 18 bases between.

The chain recombines TRBV19 with TRBJ1-2; 7 bases match TRBD1. The CDR3 length is 15 residues. The germline V gene has CDR1 LNHDA and CDR2 SQIVND (reference sequence). V was pared by 5 bases and J by 7 bases, with 13 bases of the junction left unmatched. The CDR3 reads CASSERQGGRGGYTF. The CDR3 region has the DNA TGTGCCAGTAGTGAACGACAGGGAGGTAGAGGTGGCTACACCTTC.

Only one count was recorded for this clone. J is TRBJ2-1 and V is TRBV11-3; D gene ambiguous. Germline V gene lookup returns CDR1 SGHNT and CDR2 YENEEA. Trimming shortened V by 7 bases and J by 2 bases, and 9 bases separated the two germline ends. CDR3 size: 13 residues. CDR3 sequence: CASKTVPYNEQFF. CDR3 nucleotide sequence: TGTGCCAGCAAGACGGTACCCTACAATGAGCAGTTCTTC.